This TCR beta chain derives from a study of Ad26.COV2.S vaccination and SARS-CoV-2 variants. Whole-study results and caveats: Responses of spike-specific T cells (both CD8+ and CD4+) reportedly showed substantial breadth after vaccination.

The treatment was: some 20 received Ad26.COV2.S at low or high dose, single or two shots; roughly 5 received placebo; per-sample allocation not given. Day 63 following the first vaccine or placebo injection was when the samples were taken. Vaccine was an Ad26 vector expressing Wuhan-strain SARS-CoV-2 spike. This clone was detected only once. Its antigen remains unknown. Other DNA sequences of this sample code for an identical CDR3. This CDR3 comprises 13 residues. V gave up 3 bases and J gave up 2 bases, with 7 bases separating them. From germline, CDR1 is MNHEY and CDR2 SMNVEV (reference sequence). Method: immunoSEQ multiplex PCR; TCRdb's copy keeps in-frame clones and lacks some. The sample shows 360,000 or so clones, around 89% of them seen only once.

The TCR sequence derives from a person aged 18 to 65 who received the Ad26.COV2.S COVID-19 vaccine or a placebo. Sequenced material: peripheral blood, taken in a trial of Ad26.COV2.S vaccine versus placebo. The V gene is TRBV27, the J gene TRBJ1-1; D is uncertain. The CDR3: CASSFRPNTEAFF. The CDR3 bases are TGTGCCAGCAGTTTTCGACCTAACACTGAAGCTTTCTTT.